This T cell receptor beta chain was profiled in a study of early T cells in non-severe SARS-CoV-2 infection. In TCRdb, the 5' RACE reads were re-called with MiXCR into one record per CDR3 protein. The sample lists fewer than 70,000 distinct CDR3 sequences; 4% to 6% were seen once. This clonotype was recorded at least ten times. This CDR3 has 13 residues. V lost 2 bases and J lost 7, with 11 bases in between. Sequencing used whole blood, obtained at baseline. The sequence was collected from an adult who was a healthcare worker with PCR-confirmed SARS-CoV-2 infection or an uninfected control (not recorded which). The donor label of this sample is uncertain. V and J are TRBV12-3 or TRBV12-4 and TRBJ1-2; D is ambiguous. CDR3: CASSLNEGIGYTF. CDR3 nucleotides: TGTGCCAGCAGTTTAAATGAGGGCATTGGCTACACCTTC.